This entry concerns a single T cell receptor beta chain. This sample is drawn from a study of blood T cell repertoires in COVID-19. At the level of the study: The cDNA or gDNA used as material had been derived from T cells, B-cell-depleted T cells, or PBMCs.

Authors' analysis steps: Reference gene primer amplification yielded estimated nucleated cell counts. The assay was immunoSEQ multiplex PCR, and TCRdb's table has in-frame clones only and misses some. That table gives V, J and clone size, and the DNA gave D and trimming. Of more than 300,000 clones in the sample, roughly 90% were seen once. In Seattle, patients joined the study during active infection and were tracked longitudinally. CDR1 LGHNA and CDR2 YSLEER come from the germline V gene. CDR3 length: 20 amino acids. The junction had 20 bases not matched to a gene; V was cut back by 0 bases and J by 6 bases.

V is TRBV4-3 and J is TRBJ2-5; 9 bases are a match to TRBD1. This TCR was recovered from a woman in her 70s with COVID-19, enrolled during active disease. The specimen sequenced was peripheral blood. The CDR3 region is CASSQEGPRDRARGRKTQYF. The CDR3 DNA reads as TGCGCCAGCAGCCAAGAAGGACCTCGGGACAGGGCGAGGGGTAGAAAGACCCAGTACTTC.